The present entry profiles one T cell receptor beta chain with its context. The data stem from a study of shared clonotypes between healthy human individuals. Using immunoSEQ multiplex PCR, the repertoire was profiled, and TCRdb retains in-frame clones only, with some absent. Among about 2.4 million clones listed, over 85% were seen once. The CDR3 sequence is 14 residues long. CDR1 is SGHTA and CDR2 is FQGNSA in the germline V gene. The V gene lost 4 bases and the J gene lost 6 bases, with 16 bases spanning the gap. Input material: naive CD4+ T cells from PBMCs. Subset reported: CD45RA+ positively selected. The chain uses TRBV7-2 and TRBJ2-7, with D unresolved. The source of this sequence is a man in his late teens or twenties in good health. Some clones in this sample may be carry-over from other donors' samples. The CDR3 bases are TGTGCCAGCAGCTCCCCCCCGACCCTCCTCGAGCAGTACTTC. It yields the protein CASSSPPTLLEQYF.